The 14 T cell receptor beta chains below were found in one sample sequenced in a study of T cells after yellow fever vaccination. A single record per CDR3 protein comes from TCRdb applying MiXCR to the 5' RACE reads. The sample lists approximately 300,000 distinct CDR3 sequences, about 10% occurring once. This specimen consisted of CD4+ T cells sorted from PBMCs, obtained 45 days after the yellow fever booster vaccination. The receptors originated from a man between 18 and 35 years old who received the YFV17D yellow fever vaccine.

The chain links TRBV29-1 to TRBJ2-7; TRBD1 matches at 7 bases. Germline V gene lookup returns CDR1 SQVTM and CDR2 ANQGSEA. The CDR3 totals 12 residues. J gave up 5 bases and V 4 bases, and 5 bases lay outside the gene matches. The CDR3 DNA reads TGCAGCGTTGCGGGACAGAGTCACGAGCAGTACTTC. Protein: CSVAGQSHEQYF.

This clonotype showed up just a few times. The chain couples TRBV24-1 to TRBJ2-1, with D perhaps matching TRBD2 (6 bases). The germline V and J ends were trimmed by 7 bases and 6 bases, with 12 bases remaining between them. Per germline, CDR1 KGHDR and CDR2 SFDVKD. This CDR3 region has 13 residues. The DNA of the CDR3 is TGTGCCACCAGCCGGGACTCTCTCAATGAGCAGTTCTTC. It encodes CATSRDSLNEQFF.

This chain joins TRBV7-9 and TRBJ1-1, with a tentative D call TRBD1 (5 bases). With 5 bases removed from V and 5 bases from J, the gap between germline ends came to 18 bases. The length of the CDR3 is 15 residues. Germline loops: CDR1 SEHNR, CDR2 FQNEAQ (reference sequence). In nucleotides, the CDR3 is TGTGCCAGCAGCCCCAGGGCAGACAGATGGACTGAAGCTTTCTTT. Translation gives CASSPRADRWTEAFF.

The chain's CDR3 is CSPPGEGRGLGTEAFF. CDR3 sequence (DNA): TGCAGTCCCCCAGGGGAGGGGAGGGGACTGGGCACTGAAGCTTTCTTT. V usage is TRBV20-1 and J usage is TRBJ1-1, with D perhaps TRBD1 (6 bases). The germline V gene has CDR1 DFQATT and CDR2 SNEGSKA (reference sequence). Trimming cost V 8 bases and J 4 bases, with 26 bases left between them. This CDR3 is built from 16 residues.

The chain carries TRBV7-9 and TRBJ1-2; D gene unclear. Germline-derived CDR1 and CDR2 are SEHNR and FQNEAQ (reference sequence). The CDR3 runs to 12 residues. V dropped 1 base and J dropped 8 bases, with 8 bases sitting between them. CDR3 sequence (DNA): TGTGCCAGCAGCTTAGATCTCGGGGGCTACACCTTC. As protein: CASSLDLGGYTF.

This clonotype has at least ten counts. No conserved phenylalanine or tryptophan is present at the end of the CDR3, so a read error is the likely explanation. Because the CDR3's place on the DNA is in doubt, the DNA is left out and the CDR3 is given as listed by TCRdb. The chain combines TRBV6-6 with TRBJ1-1; the table gives TRBD1 as D, unverified against the DNA. The CDR3 length is 11 residues, termini included. Germline CDR1 and CDR2: MNHNY and SVGAGI (reference sequence). Here the CDR3 reads CASSLGQGLYV.

The chain is built from TRBV5-1 and TRBJ1-1, with D tentatively TRBD1 (6 bases). The CDR3 sequence is 11 residues long. Deletions cut 6 bases from V and 7 bases from J, with 10 bases between. From germline, CDR1 is SGHRS and CDR2 YFSETQ. CDR3 protein: CASIGQREAFF. Here the CDR3 DNA reads TGCGCCAGCATCGGACAGCGTGAAGCTTTCTTT.

The J gene is TRBJ1-1, the V gene TRBV4-3; 9 bases align to TRBD1. Per the germline V gene, CDR1 is LGHNA and CDR2 is YSLEER. The CDR3 is 14 residues long. The V and J ends lost 5 bases and 3 bases, in that order; junction bases with no gene match: 4. This chain's CDR3 is CASSGQGKDTEAFF. CDR3 coding DNA: TGCGCCAGCAGCGGACAGGGGAAGGACACTGAAGCTTTCTTT.

The rearrangement joins TRBV12-3 or TRBV12-4 to TRBJ2-2; the D is unclear. The CDR3 is made up of 13 amino acids. Trimming pared 1 base from V and 7 bases from J, leaving 7 bases between. DNA of the CDR3: TGTGCCAGCAGTTTAGGGGGTGACGGGGAGCTGTTTTTT. Protein: CASSLGGDGELFF.

The chain couples TRBV20-1 to TRBJ2-5, with no clear D. Germline V gene sequence: CDR1 DFQATT, CDR2 SNEGSKA (reference sequence). V was clipped by 5 bases and J by 1 base, with 11 bases between them. CDR3 length equals 13 residues. The CDR3 reads CSAPPHSQETQYF. In DNA, the CDR3 is TGCAGTGCTCCCCCCCACAGCCAAGAGACCCAGTACTTC.

Only a few counts were recorded for this clonotype. CDR3 region: CASSGEGKRGYTF. The CDR3 nucleotides are TGCGCCAGCAGCGGGGAGGGGAAGAGGGGCTACACCTTC. This sequence joins TRBV4-1 and TRBJ1-2; D is perhaps TRBD1 (5 bases). The CDR3 contains 13 residues. The ends were cut back, 5 bases at V and 8 bases at J, with 15 bases in the middle. The germline CDR1 and CDR2 sequences are MGHRA and YSYEKL.

This clonotype appeared a few times. The gene calls are TRBV4-3 and TRBJ2-2; tentative D call: TRBD1 (6 bases). V was trimmed by 1 base and J by 4 bases, leaving 10 bases between them. The germline V gene encodes CDR1 LGHNA and CDR2 YSLEER. The CDR3 extends over 15 amino acids. The CDR3 nucleotides are TGCGCCAGCAGCCAAGCGTACAGGGTCACCGGGGAGCTGTTTTTT. This gives the protein CASSQAYRVTGELFF.

This clonotype came up a few times. J is TRBJ2-7 and V is TRBV28; 7 nucleotides align to TRBD1. This CDR3 spans 15 amino acids. Germline V CDR1 and CDR2: MDHEN, SYDVKM. Losses at the gene ends were 5 bases for V and 2 bases for J; bases not matched to a gene: 9. This CDR3 reads CASSERGRGTYEQYV. The DNA of the CDR3 is TGTGCCAGCAGTGAAAGGGGGCGAGGCACCTACGAGCAGTACGTC.

This clonotype was detected a few times. The gene calls are TRBV4-3 and TRBJ1-2; no firm D call. From germline, CDR1 is LGHNA and CDR2 YSLEER. The ends were cut back, 0 bases at V and 8 bases at J, with 10 bases in the middle. This CDR3 is built from 13 residues. CDR3 in DNA: TGCGCCAGCAGCCAAGATAGAAGGGTCGGCTACACCTTC. Protein product: CASSQDRRVGYTF.